This is a list of T cell receptor beta chains from one sample in a study of shared clonotypes between healthy human individuals. Profiled with immunoSEQ multiplex PCR; TCRdb holds only in-frame clones, not every one. The sample yields some 2,000,000 clones, less than 95% seen once. Material: naive CD8+ T cells sorted from blood. The receptors derive from a man younger than 35 in good health. The CDR3 runs from the conserved cysteine through the conserved F or W. The D gene is left open where the match is weak. The size entry is marked missing in some rows and otherwise reads once, few, many or a size class.

DNA,CDR3,D,V,J,size
TGTGCCAGCAGCTTGTGGGGGGGACAGGTTTCCCATGAGAACTATGGCTACACCTTC,CASSLWGGQVSHENYGYTF,TRBD1,TRBV5-4,TRBJ1-2,once
TGTGCCAGCAGTTTTTCCGGGTTCGCGAACACCGGGGAGCTGTTTTTT,CASSFSGFANTGELFF,NA,TRBV28,TRBJ2-2,NA
TGTGCCAGCAGTGATGCACTTATTAATGAGCAGTTCTTC,CASSDALINEQFF,NA,TRBV7-9,TRBJ2-1,NA
TGCGCCAGCAGCTTGTGGCAGGGTGGAGAAAAACTGTTTTTT,CASSLWQGGEKLFF,NA,TRBV5-1,TRBJ1-4,NA
TGTGCCAGCAGCACATCCCGGCGACTAGCAGCGACAGATACGCAGTATTTT,CASSTSRRLAATDTQYF,TRBD2,TRBV7-2,TRBJ2-3,once
TGTGCCAGTAGTCCCGTTCCGGGACTAGAGGGGGGGGATACGCAGTATTTT,CASSPVPGLEGGDTQYF,TRBD2,TRBV19,TRBJ2-3,NA
TGTGCCAGCAAAAGGGACAGCTCCCCGGAGGAAGCTTTCTTT,CASKRDSSPEEAFF,TRBD1,TRBV2,TRBJ1-1,NA
TGTGCCAGCAGCCCAACCGGGACAGGTGCTTTCTTGGAAGCTTTCTTT,CASSPTGTGAFLEAFF,TRBD1,TRBV7-9,TRBJ1-1,NA
TGTGCCATCAGTGAGTCTTACGGTCTCACCGGGGAGCTGTTTTTT,CAISESYGLTGELFF,NA,TRBV10-3,TRBJ2-2,NA
TGTGCCTGGAGTTCCGGGTGGGAGCAGCCCCAGCATTTT,CAWSSGWEQPQHF,NA,TRBV30,TRBJ1-5,NA
TGTGCCAGCAGCCCCCCTCAGAAGGGGCGCTTATACGAGCAGTACTTC,CASSPPQKGRLYEQYF,NA,TRBV5-4,TRBJ2-7,NA
TGTGCCAGCAGCTCCTGGGACAGGGACGAGCAGTACTTC,CASSSWDRDEQYF,TRBD1,TRBV5-8,TRBJ2-7,NA
TGTGCCAGCAGTGGGGGGCCCCTTGAGACCGGGGAGCTGTTTTTT,CASSGGPLETGELFF,NA,TRBV2,TRBJ2-2,NA
TGTGCCGGTAGTGAAGGAGATACCTACGAGCAGTACTTC,CAGSEGDTYEQYF,NA,TRBV5-4,TRBJ2-7,NA
TGTGCCAGCAGCTTAAACCCTCGGCAGGAACTCTACGAGCAGTACTTC,CASSLNPRQELYEQYF,NA,TRBV7-9,TRBJ2-7,NA
TGCGCCAGCAGCTTGAAGCCGGGTCCCGATCAGCCCCAGCATTTT,CASSLKPGPDQPQHF,NA,TRBV5-1,TRBJ1-5,NA
TGTGCCAGCAGCCAATCGGGACTAGCGAGCACAGATACGCAGTATTTT,CASSQSGLASTDTQYF,TRBD2,TRBV4-2,TRBJ2-3,NA
TGTGCCAGCAGTGAAGAAATAGGTTATACGCAGTATTTT,CASSEEIGYTQYF,NA,TRBV2,TRBJ2-3,NA
TGTGCCAGCACCCGGGGGACTAGCGGGACGGAGACCCAGTACTTC,CASTRGTSGTETQYF,TRBD2,TRBV27,TRBJ2-5,once
TGTGCCAGCAGCTCAAGATCACGAGGGGTCCAAGAGACCCAGTACTTC,CASSSRSRGVQETQYF,NA,TRBV7-9,TRBJ2-5,NA
TGTGCCAGCAGCGTAGCCCCCTTCTACGAGCAGTACTTC,CASSVAPFYEQYF,NA,TRBV9,TRBJ2-7,once
TGTGCCAGCAGTTTGACAGGGGAGGGTTCACCCCTCCACTTT,CASSLTGEGSPLHF,TRBD1,TRBV6-5,TRBJ1-6,NA
TGCAGCGTTGAAACTAGCATCGAGGAGACCCAGTACTTC,CSVETSIEETQYF,NA,TRBV29-1,TRBJ2-5,NA
TGTGCCAGCAGCTCAGGGCTCGGTCCCTATGGCTACACCTTC,CASSSGLGPYGYTF,NA,TRBV6-6,TRBJ1-2,NA
TGTGCCAGCAGCCCCGGGGGGATGACTGAAGCTTTCTTT,CASSPGGMTEAFF,NA,TRBV6-5,TRBJ1-1,NA
TGCGCCAGCAGCCAGGGAGGATCCGACTACGAGCAGTACTTC,CASSQGGSDYEQYF,NA,TRBV4-1,TRBJ2-7,NA